This T cell receptor (beta chain) was found in a study of blood T cell repertoires in COVID-19. Sequencing used immunoSEQ multiplex PCR; TCRdb keeps in-frame clones, though not all of them. The repertoire holds 300,000 or so clones, 83% seen once, with about 1.2% in the top ten. The source is a woman in her forties or fifties with acute or convalescent COVID-19. The sequencing input was peripheral blood.

CDR3 DNA sequence: TGTGCCAGCAGCCTTCGGGGGAACGAACCCGGGGAGCTGTTTTTT. Translated: CASSLRGNEPGELFF. The chain uses TRBV9 and TRBJ2-2, with a possible D match to TRBD2 (6 bases). CDR3 size: 15 residues. CDR1 and CDR2 (germline): SGDLS, YYNGEE. Deletions cut 4 bases from V and 6 bases from J, with 16 bases between.